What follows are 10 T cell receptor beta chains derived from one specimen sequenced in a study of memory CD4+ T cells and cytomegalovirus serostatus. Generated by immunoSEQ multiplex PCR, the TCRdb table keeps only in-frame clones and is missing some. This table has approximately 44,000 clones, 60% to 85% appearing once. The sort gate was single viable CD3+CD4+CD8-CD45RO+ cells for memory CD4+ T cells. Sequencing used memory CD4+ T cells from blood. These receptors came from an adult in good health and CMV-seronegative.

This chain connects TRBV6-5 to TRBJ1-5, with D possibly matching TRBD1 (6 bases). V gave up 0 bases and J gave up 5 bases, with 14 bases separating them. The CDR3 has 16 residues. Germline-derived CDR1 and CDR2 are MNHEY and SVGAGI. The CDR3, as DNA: TGTGCCAGCAGTTACTCGTTGGGGGCGCCGGATCAGCCCCAGCATTTT. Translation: CASSYSLGAPDQPQHF.

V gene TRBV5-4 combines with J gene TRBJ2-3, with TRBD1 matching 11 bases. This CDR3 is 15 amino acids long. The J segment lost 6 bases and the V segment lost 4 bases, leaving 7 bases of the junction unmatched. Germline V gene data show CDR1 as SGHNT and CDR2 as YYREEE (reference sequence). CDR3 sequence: CASSQGQGDRDTQYF. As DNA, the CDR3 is TGTGCCAGCAGCCAGGGACAGGGGGATCGCGATACGCAGTATTTT.

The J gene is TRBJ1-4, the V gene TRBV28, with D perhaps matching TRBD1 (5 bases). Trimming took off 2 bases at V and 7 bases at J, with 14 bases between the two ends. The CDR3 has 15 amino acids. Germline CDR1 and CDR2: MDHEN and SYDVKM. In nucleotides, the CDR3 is TGTGCCAGCAGTTTACCCCGACAGAGTGGTGAAAAACTGTTTTTT. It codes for CASSLPRQSGEKLFF.

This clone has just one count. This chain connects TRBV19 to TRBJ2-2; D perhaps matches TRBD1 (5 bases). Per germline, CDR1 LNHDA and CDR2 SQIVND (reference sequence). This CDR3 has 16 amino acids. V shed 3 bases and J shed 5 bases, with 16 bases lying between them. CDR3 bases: TGTGCCAGTAGTATGTCCTGGGGCCCGGATACCGGGGAGCTGTTTTTT. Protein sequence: CASSMSWGPDTGELFF.

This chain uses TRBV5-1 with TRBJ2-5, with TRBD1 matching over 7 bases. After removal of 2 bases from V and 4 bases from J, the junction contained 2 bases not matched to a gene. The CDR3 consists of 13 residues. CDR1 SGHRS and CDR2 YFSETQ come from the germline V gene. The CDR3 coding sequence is TGCGCCAGCAGCTTACAGGGGTTAGAGACCCAGTACTTC. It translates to CASSLQGLETQYF.

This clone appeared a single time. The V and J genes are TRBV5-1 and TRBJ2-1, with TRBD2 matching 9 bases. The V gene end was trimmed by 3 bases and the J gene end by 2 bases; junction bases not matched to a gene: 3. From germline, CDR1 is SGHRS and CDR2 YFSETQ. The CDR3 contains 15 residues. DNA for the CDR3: TGCGCCAGCAGCTCCGCTAGCGGGGCCTACAATGAGCAGTTCTTC. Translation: CASSSASGAYNEQFF.

Written as DNA, the CDR3 is TGTGCCAGCAGCTTAGAGGGCGGGGCGAACACCGGGGAGCTGTTTTTT. Translation gives CASSLEGGANTGELFF. V and J are TRBV7-6 and TRBJ2-2, with a tentative D call TRBD2 (6 bases). In germline, CDR1 is SGHVS, CDR2 FNYEAQ. CDR3 length equals 16 residues. With 1 base removed from V and 0 bases from J, the gap between germline ends came to 9 bases.

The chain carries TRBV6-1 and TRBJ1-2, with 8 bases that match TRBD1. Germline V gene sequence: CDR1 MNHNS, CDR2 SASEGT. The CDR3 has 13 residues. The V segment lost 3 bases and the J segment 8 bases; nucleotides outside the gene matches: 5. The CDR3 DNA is TGTGCCAGCAGTGAGGACAGGGTAGGCGGCTACACCTTC. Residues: CASSEDRVGGYTF.

CDR3 sequence reads: CASSEKGQGYYGYTF. The CDR3, as DNA: TGTGCCAGCAGTGAAAAAGGACAGGGATATTATGGCTACACCTTC. This sequence joins TRBV6-1 and TRBJ1-2; 8 positions match TRBD1. The germline CDR1 and CDR2 sequences are MNHNS and SASEGT. V lost 2 bases to trimming and J lost 5 bases; unmatched junction nucleotides: 7. The CDR3 totals 15 residues.

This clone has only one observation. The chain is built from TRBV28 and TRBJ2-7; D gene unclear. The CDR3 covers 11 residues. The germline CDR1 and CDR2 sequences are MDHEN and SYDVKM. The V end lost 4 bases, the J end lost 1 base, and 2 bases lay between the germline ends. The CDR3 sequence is CASSWSYEQYF. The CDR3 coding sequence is TGTGCCAGCAGTTGGTCCTACGAGCAGTACTTC.